This TCR beta chain was sequenced during a study of CD4 T cells in relation to SARS-CoV-2 and coronaviruses. Whole-study context: After less than eleven days of antigen culture, PBMC TCR beta CDR3s were sequenced.

Here immunoSEQ multiplex PCR was the method, and the copy in TCRdb shows in-frame clones only, minus some. The sample has 9,500 to 13,000 clones, 84% seen once. Of note for this clone: As yet, its antigen is unknown.

The unexposed donors gave CD4+ T cells in 2011-2018, prior to COVID-19. After more than eight days of culture, CD4+ T cells were isolated. PBMCs were plated at two million per well in IL-2-containing medium. Study observations and caveats: Crossreactivity was assessed only for spike protein, not other viral proteins. Pre-pandemic and post-infection samples never came from the same donor.

The CDR3 is 13 residues long. CDR1 and CDR2 from the germline V gene are MNHEY and SVGEGT. Trimming left V 6 bases short and J 1 base short, with 6 bases between. The material sequenced was CD4+ T cells from PBMCs, cultured in vitro. This TCR came from a human donor in good health. The gene calls are TRBV6-2 or TRBV6-3 and TRBJ2-2; D not resolved. The CDR3: CASSSQNTGELFF. Here the CDR3 DNA reads TGTGCCAGCAGCTCACAGAACACCGGGGAGCTGTTTTTT.